The rows below give T cell receptor beta chains drawn from one sample of a study of blood T cell repertoires in COVID-19. Libraries were prepared by immunoSEQ multiplex PCR; TCRdb keeps only in-frame clonotypes and omits some of them. The table lists approximately 88,000 clones, around 82% of them singletons. Sequenced material: peripheral blood. The receptors were gathered from a man aged 45 to 65 who had recovered from COVID-19. The CDR3 runs from the conserved cysteine through the conserved F or W. D genes are given only for firm matches. The listing skips clone size in some rows; elsewhere it reads once, few, many or a size class.

v_call	j_call	d_call	clone_size	cdr3_aa	cdr3_nt
TRBV7-2	TRBJ2-7	NA	NA	CASSLAARVTEQYF	TGTGCCAGCAGCTTAGCGGCGAGGGTAACCGAGCAGTACTTC
TRBV15	TRBJ2-5	TRBD2	NA	CATSRVAGGTETQYF	TGTGCCACCAGCAGGGTAGCGGGTGGGACAGAGACCCAGTACTTC
TRBV5-6	TRBJ2-7	NA	once	CASSPLNFLGARVYEQYF	TGTGCCAGCAGTCCACTTAACTTTCTGGGGGCGCGGGTCTACGAGCAGTACTTC
TRBV27	TRBJ2-1	TRBD2	NA	CASSSRLAGGYNEQFF	TGTGCCAGCAGTTCCCGACTAGCGGGGGGCTACAATGAGCAGTTCTTC
TRBV2	TRBJ1-2	NA	few	CASYRTYGGYTF	TGTGCCAGCTACAGGACATACGGTGGCTACACCTTC
TRBV29-1	TRBJ1-1	NA	NA	CSVEVTGNTEAFF	TGCAGCGTTGAAGTTACAGGGAACACTGAAGCTTTCTTT
TRBV5-1	TRBJ2-5	TRBD2	NA	CASSLRTSGGETQYF	TGCGCCAGCAGCTTGAGGACTAGCGGGGGCGAGACCCAGTACTTC
TRBV23-1	TRBJ2-1	NA	NA	CASSRPEQFF	TGCGCCAGCAGTCGGCCGGAGCAGTTCTTC
TRBV3-1/TRBV3-2	TRBJ1-6	NA	NA	CASSRTEGNSPLHF	TGTGCCAGCAGCCGGACCGAGGGCAATTCACCCCTCCACTTT
TRBV6-4	TRBJ2-5	TRBD2	few	CASSPTSGGQETQYF	TGTGCCAGCAGTCCAACTAGCGGGGGCCAAGAGACCCAGTACTTC
TRBV5-1	TRBJ1-1	NA	NA	CASRQGQKNTEAFF	TGCGCCAGCAGGCAAGGACAGAAAAACACTGAAGCTTTCTTT
TRBV9	TRBJ2-1	TRBD2	NA	CASSDLAGGYEQFF	TGTGCCAGCAGCGACCTAGCGGGGGGCTATGAGCAGTTCTTC
TRBV5-1	TRBJ2-3	TRBD1	NA	CASSSAQLKQGARTDTQYF	TGCGCCAGCAGCTCCGCCCAGCTCAAACAGGGGGCGAGGACAGATACGCAGTATTTT
TRBV6-5	TRBJ1-6	TRBD1	NA	CASSLPGQGNSPLHF	TGTGCCAGCAGTCTACCGGGACAGGGCAATTCACCCCTCCACTTT
TRBV28	TRBJ1-1	NA	few	CASTGFGRTEAFF	TGTGCCAGCACCGGATTTGGGCGCACTGAAGCTTTCTTT
TRBV6-5	TRBJ1-2	TRBD1	NA	CASRIGQGVYGYTF	TGTGCCAGCAGAATCGGACAGGGGGTCTATGGCTACACCTTC
TRBV12-3/TRBV12-4	TRBJ1-5	NA	NA	CASSLRTEPQHF	TGTGCCAGCAGTTTGAGGACAGAGCCCCAGCATTTT
TRBV6-1	TRBJ1-5	TRBD1	NA	CASSERAGGLSPSSNQPQHF	TGTGCCAGCAGTGAAAGGGCAGGGGGCCTCTCCCCTTCGAGCAATCAGCCCCAGCATTTT
TRBV30	TRBJ1-2	NA	once	CAWSPGLSYGYTF	TGTGCCTGGTCTCCCGGGTTATCCTATGGCTACACCTTC
TRBV7-9	TRBJ1-5	NA	NA	CASSLDWSLNQPQHF	TGTGCCAGCAGCTTAGATTGGAGCCTCAATCAGCCCCAGCATTTT
TRBV4-2	TRBJ1-2	TRBD1	NA	CASSQVRDSYGYTF	TGTGCCAGCAGCCAAGTCCGGGACAGCTATGGCTACACCTTC
TRBV9	TRBJ2-3	NA	NA	CASSATRGADTQYF	TGTGCCAGCAGCGCAACCAGGGGGGCAGATACGCAGTATTTT
TRBV4-1	TRBJ2-2	TRBD2	NA	CASSLGLAGGNTGELFF	TGCGCCAGCAGCCTAGGACTAGCGGGAGGGAACACCGGGGAGCTGTTTTTT
TRBV6-5	TRBJ2-1	TRBD2	NA	CASSYRGLADNEQFF	TGTGCCAGCAGTTACAGGGGACTAGCGGACAATGAGCAGTTCTTC
TRBV7-8	TRBJ1-1	NA	NA	CASSQKTDYTEAFF	TGTGCCAGCAGCCAAAAAACAGATTACACTGAAGCTTTCTTT
TRBV7-9	TRBJ2-7	NA	few	CASSLDAGDEQYF	TGTGCCAGCAGCTTAGACGCAGGGGACGAGCAGTACTTC
TRBV5-1	TRBJ2-2	TRBD1	NA	CASSLDRGTGELFF	TGCGCCAGCAGCCTGGACAGGGGGACCGGGGAGCTGTTTTTT
TRBV27	TRBJ2-6	NA	NA	CASTLYSGANVLTF	TGTGCCAGCACCCTATACTCTGGGGCCAACGTCCTGACTTTC
TRBV27	TRBJ2-7	NA	NA	CASSSTRQQGRSYEQYF	TGTGCCAGCAGTTCAACCCGTCAACAGGGCCGCTCCTACGAGCAGTACTTC
TRBV7-6	TRBJ2-4	NA	NA	CASSLARAGAPKNIQYF	TGTGCCAGCAGCCTAGCACGGGCAGGGGCCCCCAAAAACATTCAGTACTTC
TRBV5-1	TRBJ2-2	TRBD1	NA	CASSPGTGRAGELFF	TGCGCCAGCAGCCCCGGGACAGGGCGGGCCGGGGAGCTGTTTTTT
TRBV6-6	TRBJ1-1	NA	NA	CASSVTHTEAFF	TGTGCCAGCAGTGTAACTCACACTGAAGCTTTCTTT
TRBV9	TRBJ2-2	TRBD1	NA	CASSAFTGATGELFF	TGTGCCAGCAGCGCATTTACAGGGGCAACCGGGGAGCTGTTTTTT
TRBV18	TRBJ2-1	TRBD1	NA	CASSHLQGNYNEQFF	TGTGCCAGCTCACACCTACAGGGGAACTACAATGAGCAGTTCTTC
TRBV24-1	TRBJ1-2	TRBD1	NA	CATSEPRTGAHGYTF	TGTGCCACCAGTGAACCCAGGACAGGGGCCCATGGCTACACCTTC
TRBV4-1	TRBJ1-5	NA	once	CASSQGANQPQHF	TGCGCCAGCAGCCAAGGGGCCAATCAGCCCCAGCATTTT
TRBV5-1	TRBJ2-5	NA	NA	CASSDPRGGETQYF	TGCGCCAGCAGCGACCCGCGGGGCGGGGAGACCCAGTACTTC
TRBV11-2	TRBJ2-4	TRBD2	NA	CASSPKASGMGNIQYF	TGTGCCAGCAGCCCGAAGGCTAGCGGGATGGGAAACATTCAGTACTTC
TRBV5-6	TRBJ2-1	TRBD2	NA	CASSLTSGGARYNEQFF	TGTGCCAGCAGCTTGACTAGCGGGGGGGCTAGGTACAATGAGCAGTTCTTC
TRBV11-2	TRBJ2-2	NA	few	CASSPDRNTGELFF	TGTGCCAGCAGCCCGGACAGGAACACCGGGGAGCTGTTTTTT
TRBV5-4	TRBJ2-2	NA	NA	CASSLAGGERTGELFF	TGTGCCAGCAGCTTGGCTGGCGGGGAACGCACCGGGGAGCTGTTTTTT
TRBV10-1	TRBJ1-2	NA	once	CASSESPQGDGYTF	TGCGCCAGCAGTGAGTCTCCGCAGGGTGATGGCTACACCTTC
TRBV7-2	TRBJ1-1	NA	NA	CASSRRDWDTEAFF	TGTGCCAGCAGCCGCAGGGATTGGGACACTGAAGCTTTCTTT
TRBV28	TRBJ2-7	TRBD1	NA	CASSPRQGARIYEQYF	TGTGCCAGCAGTCCCCGGCAGGGGGCTCGGATCTACGAGCAGTACTTC
TRBV2	TRBJ2-5	NA	NA	CASSEGLSGPNRETQYF	TGTGCCAGCAGTGAAGGGTTGTCAGGCCCAAACAGAGAGACCCAGTACTTC
TRBV4-2	TRBJ1-3	TRBD1	NA	CASSQVSGGFGNTIYF	TGTGCCAGCAGCCAAGTCTCAGGGGGCTTTGGAAACACCATATATTTT
TRBV6-5	TRBJ1-2	TRBD1	NA	CASSSRQGRGGYTF	TGTGCCAGCAGTTCCAGACAGGGCCGTGGTGGCTACACCTTC
TRBV19	TRBJ2-3	TRBD2	NA	CASSIRRGGTDTQYF	TGTGCCAGTAGTATACGGCGGGGGGGCACAGATACGCAGTATTTT
TRBV24-1	TRBJ2-7	TRBD1	few	CATSDPDGTGGLEQYF	TGTGCCACCAGTGATCCGGACGGGACAGGGGGTCTCGAGCAGTACTTC
TRBV5-5	TRBJ1-2	TRBD1	NA	CASSTRTGTGDYGYTF	TGTGCCAGCAGCACAAGAACCGGGACAGGGGACTATGGCTACACCTTC
TRBV19	TRBJ2-2	TRBD2	NA	CASSLTSGGLRELFF	TGTGCCAGTAGTCTAACTAGCGGGGGGTTGAGGGAGCTGTTTTTT
TRBV27	TRBJ1-5	NA	NA	CASSLGGEKSNQPQHF	TGTGCCAGCAGTTTAGGTGGGGAGAAGAGCAATCAGCCCCAGCATTTT
TRBV5-1	TRBJ1-4	TRBD1	NA	CASSRTGANEKLFF	TGCGCCAGCAGCCGGACAGGGGCTAATGAAAAACTGTTTTTT